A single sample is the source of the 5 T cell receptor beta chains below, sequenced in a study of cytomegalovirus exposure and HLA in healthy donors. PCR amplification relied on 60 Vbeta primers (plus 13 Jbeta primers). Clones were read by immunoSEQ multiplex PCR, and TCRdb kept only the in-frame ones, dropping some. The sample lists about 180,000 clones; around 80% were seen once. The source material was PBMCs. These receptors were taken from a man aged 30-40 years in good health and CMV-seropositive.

CDR3 in amino acids: CASSRDRRPYYGYTF. CDR3 coding DNA: TGTGCCAGCAGCAGGGACAGGCGCCCTTACTATGGCTACACCTTC. This chain uses TRBV5-5 with TRBJ1-2; 8 bases fit TRBD1. This CDR3 is built from 15 residues. With V trimmed by 4 bases and J by 3 bases, 8 bases remained unmatched. Germline V CDR1 and CDR2: SGHKS, YYEKEE (reference sequence). The full variable domain, completed using reference TRBV5-5 and TRBJ1-2, is DAGVTQSPTHLIKTRGQQVTLRCSPISGHKSVSWYQQVLGQGPQFIFQYYEKEERGRGNFPDRFSARQFPNYSSELNVNALLLGDSALYLCASSRDRRPYYGYTFGSGTRLTVV.

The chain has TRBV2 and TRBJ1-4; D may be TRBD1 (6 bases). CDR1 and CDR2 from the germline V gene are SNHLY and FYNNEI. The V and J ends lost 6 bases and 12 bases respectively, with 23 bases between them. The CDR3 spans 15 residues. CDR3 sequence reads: CASRDSTWTYGELFF. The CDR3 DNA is TGTGCCAGCAGGGACAGTACATGGACCTATGGGGAACTGTTTTTT.

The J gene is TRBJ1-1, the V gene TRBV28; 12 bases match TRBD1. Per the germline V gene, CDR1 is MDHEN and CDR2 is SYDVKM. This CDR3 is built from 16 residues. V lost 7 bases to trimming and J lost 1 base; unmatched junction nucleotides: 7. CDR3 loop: CASIIPGQGANTEAFF. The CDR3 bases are TGTGCCAGCATTATACCGGGACAGGGGGCGAACACTGAAGCTTTCTTT. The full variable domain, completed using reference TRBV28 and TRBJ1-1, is DVKVTQSSRYLVKRTGEKVFLECVQDMDHENMFWYRQDPGLGLRLIYFSYDVKMKEKGDIPEGYSVSREKKERFSLILESASTNQTSMYLCASIIPGQGANTEAFFGQGTRLTVV.

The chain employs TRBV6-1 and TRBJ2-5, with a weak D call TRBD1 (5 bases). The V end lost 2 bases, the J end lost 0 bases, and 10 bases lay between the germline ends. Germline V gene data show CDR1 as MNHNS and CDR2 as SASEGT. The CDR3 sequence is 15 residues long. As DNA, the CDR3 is TGTGCCAGCAGTGAATTCCGACAGAACCAAGAGACCCAGTACTTC. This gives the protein CASSEFRQNQETQYF.

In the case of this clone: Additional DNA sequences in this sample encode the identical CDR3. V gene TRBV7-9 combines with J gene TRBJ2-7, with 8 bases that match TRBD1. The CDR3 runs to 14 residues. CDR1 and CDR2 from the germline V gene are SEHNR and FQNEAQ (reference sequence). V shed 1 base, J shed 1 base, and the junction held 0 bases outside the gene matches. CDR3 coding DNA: TGTGCCAGCAGCTTAGGGACAGGGTCCTACGAGCAGTACTTC. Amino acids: CASSLGTGSYEQYF. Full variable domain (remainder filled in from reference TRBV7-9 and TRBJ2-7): DTGVSQNPRHKITKRGQNVTFRCDPISEHNRLYWYRQTLGQGPEFLTYFQNEAQLEKSRLLSDRFSAERPKGSFSTLEIQRTEQGDSAMYLCASSLGTGSYEQYFGPGTRLTVT.